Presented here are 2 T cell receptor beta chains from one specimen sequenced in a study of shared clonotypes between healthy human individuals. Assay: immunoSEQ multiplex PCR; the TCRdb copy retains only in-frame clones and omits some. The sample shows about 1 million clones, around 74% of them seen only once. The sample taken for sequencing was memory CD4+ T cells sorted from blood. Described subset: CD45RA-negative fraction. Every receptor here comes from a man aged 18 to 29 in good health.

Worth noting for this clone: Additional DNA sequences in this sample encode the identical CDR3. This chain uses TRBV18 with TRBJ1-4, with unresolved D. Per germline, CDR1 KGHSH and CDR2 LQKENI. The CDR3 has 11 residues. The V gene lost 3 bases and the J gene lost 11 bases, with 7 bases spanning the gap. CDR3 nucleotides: TGTGCCAGCTCACCCGACGAGAAACTGTTTTTT. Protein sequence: CASSPDEKLFF.

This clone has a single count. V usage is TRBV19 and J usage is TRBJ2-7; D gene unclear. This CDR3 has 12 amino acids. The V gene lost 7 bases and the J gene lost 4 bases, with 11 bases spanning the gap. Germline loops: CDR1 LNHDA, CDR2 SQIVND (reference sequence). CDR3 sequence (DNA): TGTGCCAGTAAGGGCTCCGAATACGAGCAGTACTTC. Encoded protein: CASKGSEYEQYF.